The present T cell receptor (beta chain) was sequenced within a study of blood T cells in healthy people across ages (dated by TCRdb to between 2014 and 2016). Describing the broader study: Template switching captured roughly one uniquely barcoded TCR beta cDNA molecule per two T cells in model experiments. The study measured age-related changes in TCR beta repertoire diversity using deep sequencing normalized with unique cDNA molecular identifiers. Donors were grouped into four age groups: young (average roughly 17 years), middle-aged (39), aged (about 59) and long-lived (82). Donors of different ages were randomly distributed across sequencing lanes to avoid experimental bias. For two donors (one aged 18 to 30 and one aged 80 or older), the study analyzed two additional independent replicas of 1 million unique cDNA reads from the same blood draw. The full study reports these points: Compared with the aged group, the long-lived group had more naive CD4+ T cells, fewer expanded clones and increased TCR diversity, a pattern suggesting age selection. Observed TCR beta diversity correlated strongly with the percentage of naive T cells measured by flow cytometry. Estimates of total diversity from one million sequenced T cells were regarded as lower bounds and underestimates. As age increased, observed TCR beta diversity per million T cells dropped in a roughly linear way, and a significant reduction was already evident by age 40. The CMV infection status of donors was not known, potentially confounding age-related changes in expanded clonotypes. Conclusive comparison of naive and antigen-experienced compartments was prevented by the profiling of bulk unsorted PBMCs.

The donors were roughly 38 Caucasian individuals from Russia, aged 6 to 90 years, who were systemically healthy. Roughly 11 milliliters of peripheral blood were drawn from each donor into EDTA-treated Vacutainer tubes. PBMCs were isolated by Ficoll-Paque density-gradient centrifugation, with at least 7 million obtained per sample. Total RNA, at least 6 micrograms per sample, was extracted from PBMCs with Trizol reagent. For every donor, flow cytometry on a PBMC aliquot measured the percentage of naive CD45RAhigh/CD27high T cells. This clonotype has only a few counts. Its antigen remains unidentified. Within one base of it there is no much larger clone, and no base qualities were kept. As encoded in the germline V gene, CDR1 is SNHLY while CDR2 is FYNNEI. Trimming removed 7 bases from V and 2 bases from J; the gene matches leave 4 bases unexplained. The CDR3 sequence holds 14 residues, the cysteine and phenylalanine included. The retained sequence is limited to the CDR3, 42 bases, with the frame set at the first base.

The library was built by means of 5' RACE. The instrument given in TCRdb is Illumina HiSeq 2500. The second PCR ran for roughly 6 to 11 cycles and used a J-beta primer mix along with a sample-barcoded 5' primer. A unique molecular identifier was introduced onto each TCR beta cDNA molecule by a template-switch 5' adaptor carrying 12 random nucleotides. Each sample yielded at least 3 million CDR3-containing paired-end reads. The Mint cDNA synthesis kit, primed by a TRBC-specific oligonucleotide, was used to synthesize first-strand cDNA from all RNA. Following uracil-DNA glycosylase treatment, a first 18-cycle PCR with universal primers M1SS and BC2_uni_R was performed on all cDNA. The paper's processing steps were these. For normalization, 1 million high-quality reads were randomly selected from each sample, with every read carrying a distinct molecular identifier. Reads with shared molecular identifiers were discarded instead of being binned into consensus sequences. MiTCR, run with a Q25 quality threshold and the strictest error-elimination algorithm, handled CDR3 identification, clonotype clustering and error correction. A nonparametric unseen species model with Euler transformation was used to estimate lower-bound total TCR beta diversity. The public sequencing data were trimmed at Q25 with fastp and processed into clonotypes with MiXCR by TCRdb, which kept only in-frame beta chains. Every distinct CDR3 protein forms one entry, paired with its most common genes and DNA. The V and J calls here are based on TCRdb, not the publication. The sample table shows about 1.8 million distinct CDR3 sequences, and around half are seen once. Of the sample, approximately 2.1% falls within the top ten clones.

Sequenced sample: blood. The sequence is built from TRBV2 and TRBJ2-3, and 9 junction bases match TRBD2. This TCR derives from a woman between 35 and 50 years old in good health. The CDR3 protein is CASNAGGITDTQYF. The sequenced DNA: TGTGCCAGCAACGCGGGGGGGATCACAGATACGCAGTATTTT.